The entry that follows covers one T cell receptor beta chain sequence. This clone occurred once. Its antigen has not been determined. No qualities accompany the bases; no much larger clone lies one base away. Collaborating institutions collected whole blood in K2EDTA tubes following their own protocols. For TCRbeta analysis, collaborators shipped samples as frozen whole blood, isolated PBMCs, or DNA extracted from either of those sample types. TCRbeta CDR3 regions were amplified from genomic DNA by means of the immunoSEQ Assay, a bias-controlled multiplex PCR. The paper's processing steps were these. Within the assay, amplification of reference gene primers was used to estimate how many nucleated cells each sample contained. Sequence reads were collapsed and filtered to measure the absolute abundance of every unique TCRbeta CDR3 rearrangement. For each sample, productive Simpson clonality was calculated as the square root of Simpson's diversity index across productive rearrangements. In its TCRdb copy, this immuneACCESS table keeps in-frame sequences only and misses some clones. Where compared with another copy, unresolved V genes explain less than half of these, and the others have no known cause. Clonal size and the V and J genes are those of that table, whereas D and trimming came from the DNA. The table for this sample lists roughly 320,000 clones; about 87% of them were counted only once. Around 1.4% of the sample comes from the top ten.

The data are from a study of blood T cell repertoires in COVID-19 (TCRdb year 2020). Regarding the research as a whole: Samples from collaborators originated in the United States, Italy and Spain and spanned both the acute and convalescent phases of COVID-19. Where HLA class I and class II types were available, the types were taken from metadata supplied by the sample provider, not from assay-based typing. The prospective study material was composed of cDNA or gDNA derived from T cells, B-cell-depleted T cells, or PBMCs. The repertoires were released in a freely available public database intended as a resource for research on the immune response to SARS-CoV-2. The samples were drawn from two sources: the first 160 participants of the ongoing ImmuneRACE study, and fewer than 1,500 subjects contributed by 6 global collaborators. The dataset comprised deeply sampled blood TCRbeta repertoires from subjects exposed to, actively infected with, or recovered from COVID-19. A de-identified subject ID, COVID-19 status, age in years and sex were almost always included in the sample metadata.

The investigation overall reported the following: How much clinical and demographic metadata was included differed by source and by participant, and the metadata was provided uncurated.

V has 4 bases trimmed and J has 6 bases trimmed; junction bases matching no gene number 9. From the cysteine up to the phenylalanine, the CDR3 has a length of 16 residues. The entry retains the CDR3 DNA only, 48 bases that are in frame from base 1. For CDR1 and CDR2, the germline V gene lists SNHLY and FYNNEI. The V and J genes are TRBV2 and TRBJ2-2; TRBD2 fits 9 bases in the junction. The receptor comes from a man between 65 and 79 years old with acute or convalescent COVID-19. Sequenced material: peripheral blood. Here is the DNA: TGTGCCAGCAGTGGTCTGGGCGGGGGGGCGCCCGGGGAGCTGTTTTTT. Its protein reads: CASSGLGGGAPGELFF. Here the CDR3 is joined to the reference TRBV2 and TRBJ2-2 genes, and the full variable domain is: EPEVTQTPSHQVTQMGQEVILRCVPISNHLYFYWYRQILGQKVEFLVSFYNNEISEKSEIFDDQFSVERPDGSNFTLKIRSTKLEDSAMYFCASSGLGGGAPGELFFGEGSRLTVL.